Below are 29 T cell receptor beta chains sequenced from a single sample in a study of CXCR3-negative and CXCR3-positive naive CD8 T cells. The method, 5' RACE with UMI labels, was used to prepare the TRB cDNA libraries. Using the 5' RACE reads, TCRdb records one entry per CDR3 protein without DNA. The table lists tens of thousands of distinct CDR3 sequences. The sequenced sample was memory CD8+ T cells from blood. These receptors were taken from a human donor in good health. Some clones in this sample may be carry-over from other donors' samples.

This chain joins TRBV7-3 and TRBJ2-1; TCRdb picks TRBD1, but there is no DNA to check that call. This CDR3 contains 15 residues. The germline V gene has CDR1 SGHTA and CDR2 FQGTGA. This CDR3 reads CASGSGQGFYNEQFF.

CDR3 residues: CSARDVSSNYGYTF. The chain uses TRBV20-1 and TRBJ1-2. Looked up from germline, CDR1 is DFQATT and CDR2 is SNEGSKA (reference sequence). CDR3 size: 14 residues.

The chain employs TRBV7-6 and TRBJ2-7; TCRdb selects TRBD1, and the lack of DNA leaves this call unchecked. The CDR3 extends over 14 amino acids. CDR1 and CDR2 (germline): SGHVS, FNYEAQ. CDR3 residues: CASSLDGTEYEQYF.

According to its frequency, this clonotype is medium-sized (0.01 to 0.1%). This chain joins TRBV5-1 and TRBJ1-2. The CDR3 is made up of 13 amino acids. The germline V gene has CDR1 SGHRS and CDR2 YFSETQ. CDR3 protein: CASSLATGYGYTF.

The V and J genes are TRBV10-3 and TRBJ2-1; the D call of TRBD2 rests on TCRdb alone, since no DNA is present to check it. Germline-derived CDR1 and CDR2 are ENHRY and SYGVKD. The CDR3 runs 17 residues. The chain's CDR3 is CAISESMASGDHNEQFF.

The chain combines TRBV12-3 or TRBV12-4 with TRBJ2-3; TCRdb's assignment of TRBD2 cannot be checked, as there is no DNA. The CDR3 runs 18 residues. CDR3 sequence: CASSILAGGPSRTDTQYF.

V gene TRBV10-3 combines with J gene TRBJ2-7; TCRdb gives TRBD2 as the D gene, but with no DNA this cannot be confirmed. CDR1 ENHRY and CDR2 SYGVKD come from the germline V gene. CDR3 size: 11 residues. This CDR3 is CATSRSIVQYF.

The chain links TRBV4-3 to TRBJ1-5. The CDR3 runs 15 residues. Germline V CDR1 and CDR2: LGHNA, YSLEER. The CDR3 sequence is CASSQVQASNQPQHF.

This chain's CDR3 is CASSATDSGGETQYF. The chain carries TRBV7-7 and TRBJ2-5; TCRdb selects TRBD1, and the lack of DNA leaves this call unchecked. The CDR3 spans 15 residues. Germline lookup yields CDR1 SSHAT and CDR2 FNYEAQ (reference sequence). Together with reference TRBV7-7 and TRBJ2-5, the CDR3 gives the full variable domain: GAGVSQSPRYKVTKRGQDVTLRCDPISSHATLYWYQQALGQGPEFLTYFNYEAQPDKSGLPSDRFSAERPEGSISTLTIQRTEQRDSAMYRCASSATDSGGETQYFGPGTRLLVL.

The chain employs TRBV23-1 and TRBJ2-7. TRBV23-1 is an ORF, with its function uncertain. This CDR3 contains 13 residues. This CDR3 is CAPHRQRSYEQYF.

This CDR3 reads CASSTREVFDEQYF. This sequence joins TRBV7-9 and TRBJ2-7; TCRdb returns TRBD2, unconfirmable since there is no DNA. Germline CDR1 reads SEHNR; CDR2 reads FQNEAQ (reference sequence). The CDR3 consists of 14 residues.

The V call is TRBV4-1, the J call TRBJ2-7; absent DNA, TCRdb's TRBD1 call cannot be checked. Germline V gives CDR1 MGHRA, CDR2 YSYEKL. The CDR3 runs 14 residues. The CDR3 protein is CASSQAQGMGEQYF.

The chain has TRBV5-6 and TRBJ1-4. CDR3 length: 12 amino acids. Germline CDR1 reads SGHDT; CDR2 reads YYEEEE. The CDR3 spells CASSLNEGKLFF.

CDR3 region: CSAREGTGDTEAFF. The V and J genes are TRBV20-1 and TRBJ1-1; there is no DNA to check the TCRdb D call of TRBD1. This CDR3 is built from 14 residues. Germline V CDR1 and CDR2: DFQATT, SNEGSKA (reference sequence).

The V call is TRBV6-4, the J call TRBJ2-1; the D gene TCRdb calls, TRBD1, cannot be checked with no DNA. Germline loops: CDR1 MRHNA, CDR2 SNTAGT. The CDR3 is made up of 14 amino acids. CDR3 protein: CASSRQGASNEQFF.

The rearrangement uses TRBV10-2 and TRBJ2-7; TCRdb gives TRBD2 as the D gene, but with no DNA this cannot be confirmed. The length of the CDR3 is 16 residues. Germline V gene lookup returns CDR1 WSHSY and CDR2 SAAADI. CDR3 loop: CASHTTSAGGDPEQYF.

The chain couples TRBV5-5 to TRBJ1-1. Per the germline V gene, CDR1 is SGHKS and CDR2 is YYEKEE (reference sequence). The CDR3 loop spans 16 amino acids. The chain's CDR3 is CASSFTVGKMNTEAFF.

The chain carries TRBV14 and TRBJ2-5; TCRdb proposes TRBD2, but this gene call is untestable without DNA. The CDR3 runs to 11 residues. Germline V CDR1 and CDR2: SGHDN, FVKESK. Here the CDR3 reads CASSQDREQYF. Full variable domain (remainder filled in from reference TRBV14 and TRBJ2-5): EAGVTQFPSHSVIEKGQTVTLRCDPISGHDNLYWYRRVMGKEIKFLLHFVKESKQDESGMPNNRFLAERTGGTYSTLKVQPAELEDSGVYFCASSQDREQYFGPGTRLLVL.

V gene TRBV29-1 combines with J gene TRBJ1-2; TCRdb proposes TRBD1, but this gene call is untestable without DNA. The CDR3 contains 13 residues. Germline-derived CDR1 and CDR2 are SQVTM and ANQGSEA. CDR3 sequence reads: CSATGQGDYGYTF.

The chain employs TRBV7-2 and TRBJ2-7; the D call from TCRdb, TRBD1, cannot be confirmed without DNA. Germline V gene sequence: CDR1 SGHTA, CDR2 FQGNSA. The CDR3 contains 16 residues. CDR3 sequence: CASSTVPGRLDYEQYF.

V gene TRBV9 combines with J gene TRBJ2-1; absent DNA, TCRdb's TRBD1 call cannot be checked. The V gene's germline CDR1 is SGDLS and CDR2 YYNGEE. The CDR3 spans 15 residues. The CDR3: CASSVGDRDYNEQFF.

The chain uses TRBV14 and TRBJ2-1; there is no DNA to check the TCRdb D call of TRBD1. Germline V CDR1 and CDR2: SGHDN, FVKESK. The CDR3 totals 15 residues. CDR3 sequence: CASSQVKGQYNEQFF.

The rearrangement joins TRBV29-1 to TRBJ2-5. The germline gives CDR1 SQVTM, CDR2 ANQGSEA. CDR3 size: 13 residues. CDR3 residues: CSVEFRNQETQYF.

The chain couples TRBV6-5 to TRBJ2-7; checking the TCRdb D call of TRBD2 is not possible without DNA. The CDR3 has 14 residues. Germline-derived CDR1 and CDR2 are MNHEY and SVGAGI. The CDR3 loop is CASSFGGLLREQYF.

This chain joins TRBV29-1 and TRBJ2-1; TCRdb calls TRBD1, which cannot be checked without DNA. Germline CDR1 SQVTM, CDR2 ANQGSEA. CDR3 length equals 12 residues. The CDR3 reads CSVVKGAGEQFF.

The V gene is TRBV15, the J gene TRBJ2-3; TCRdb proposes TRBD1, but this gene call is untestable without DNA. CDR3 length: 14 residues. Looked up from germline, CDR1 is LNHNV and CDR2 is YYDKDF (reference sequence). The CDR3 here is CATSREGGTDTQYF.

V is TRBV15 and J is TRBJ1-1. Germline V gene lookup returns CDR1 LNHNV and CDR2 YYDKDF (reference sequence). This CDR3 comprises 14 residues. The CDR3 sequence: CATSRDELNTEAFF.

The genes are TRBV20-1 and TRBJ2-2; TCRdb's assignment of TRBD2 cannot be checked, as there is no DNA. Germline V gene data show CDR1 as DFQATT and CDR2 as SNEGSKA (reference sequence). The CDR3 consists of 14 residues. CDR3 residues: CSARGDYDTGELFF.

The J gene is TRBJ1-4, the V gene TRBV12-3 or TRBV12-4; TCRdb lists TRBD1, though no DNA is available to test this call. The CDR3 consists of 14 residues. The CDR3 sequence: CASSFFRDHEKLFF.